This TCR beta chain was sequenced in a study of post-analysis software for immune sequencing data. Study context: Relapsing-remitting, secondary progressive and progressive-relapsing multiple sclerosis courses were included. Study-wide findings and caveats: TRBV5-6, TRBV5-1 and TRBV20-1 belonged to a set of five TRBV segments that were more frequent in patients than controls. Controls had significantly higher normalized Chao1 diversity than multiple sclerosis patients.

This clonotype has just a few counts. Its antigen is not known. Included in the TCR beta cDNA libraries were unique molecular identifiers. T cells, roughly 1 to 10 million of them, yielded roughly 470,000 cDNA molecules. TCRdb called the PCR reads again in MiXCR, with one record for every CDR3 protein. The table includes roughly 570,000 distinct CDR3 sequences, 34% detected once. The V segment lost 5 bases and the J segment 4 bases; nucleotides outside the gene matches: 13. The length of the CDR3 is 17 residues. CDR1 is MNHEY, CDR2 SMNVEV, per germline (reference sequence). The sample consisted of blood. The chain employs TRBV27 and TRBJ2-1; 8 positions agree with TRBD1. This TCR was sampled from a girl aged 2 to 17 with multiple sclerosis. The CDR3 region has the DNA TGTGCCAGCAGTCGGCAGACAGGGGCCGCTATTTACAATGAGCAGTTCTTC. Its translation is CASSRQTGAAIYNEQFF.